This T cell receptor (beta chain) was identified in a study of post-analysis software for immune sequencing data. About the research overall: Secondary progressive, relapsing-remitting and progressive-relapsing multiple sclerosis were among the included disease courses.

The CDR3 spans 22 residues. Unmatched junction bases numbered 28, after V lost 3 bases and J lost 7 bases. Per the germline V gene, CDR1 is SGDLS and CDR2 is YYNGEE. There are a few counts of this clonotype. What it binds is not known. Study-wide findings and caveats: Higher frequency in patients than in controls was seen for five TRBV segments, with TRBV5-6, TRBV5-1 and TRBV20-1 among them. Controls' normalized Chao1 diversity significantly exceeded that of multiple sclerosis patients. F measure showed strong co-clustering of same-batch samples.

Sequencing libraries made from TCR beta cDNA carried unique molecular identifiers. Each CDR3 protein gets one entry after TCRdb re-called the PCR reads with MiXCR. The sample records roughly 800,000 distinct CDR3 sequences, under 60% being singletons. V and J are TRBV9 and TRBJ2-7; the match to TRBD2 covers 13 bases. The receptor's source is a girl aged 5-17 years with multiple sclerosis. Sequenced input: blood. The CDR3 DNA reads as TGTGCCAGCAGCGGAAGGACAGTCACCGGGACTAGCGGGGCCAGCTCCTACAATGAGCAGTACTTC. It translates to CASSGRTVTGTSGASSYNEQYF.